Sequencing of this TCR beta chain was carried out in a study of T cell responses to AZD1222 COVID-19 vaccine. Broader study findings: The study found Spike-specific TCR breadth and depth rose after two AZD1222 doses.

Profiled with immunoSEQ multiplex PCR; TCRdb holds only in-frame clones, not every one. The data hold roughly 120,000 clones, with roughly 86% observed a single time. Unmatched junction bases numbered 9, after V lost 2 bases and J lost 6 bases. Germline V lookup: CDR1 SQVTM, CDR2 ANQGSEA. CDR3 size: 15 residues. For this clone: What it binds is unknown.

The chain uses TRBV29-1 and TRBJ2-2, with TRBD1 identical over 7 bases. The sequence came from an adult in good health. The sequencing used peripheral blood, collected on day 0 of MenACWY control vaccination. CDR3: CSVEYGQGVAGELFF. In DNA, the CDR3 is TGCAGCGTTGAATATGGGCAGGGGGTCGCCGGGGAGCTGTTTTTT.